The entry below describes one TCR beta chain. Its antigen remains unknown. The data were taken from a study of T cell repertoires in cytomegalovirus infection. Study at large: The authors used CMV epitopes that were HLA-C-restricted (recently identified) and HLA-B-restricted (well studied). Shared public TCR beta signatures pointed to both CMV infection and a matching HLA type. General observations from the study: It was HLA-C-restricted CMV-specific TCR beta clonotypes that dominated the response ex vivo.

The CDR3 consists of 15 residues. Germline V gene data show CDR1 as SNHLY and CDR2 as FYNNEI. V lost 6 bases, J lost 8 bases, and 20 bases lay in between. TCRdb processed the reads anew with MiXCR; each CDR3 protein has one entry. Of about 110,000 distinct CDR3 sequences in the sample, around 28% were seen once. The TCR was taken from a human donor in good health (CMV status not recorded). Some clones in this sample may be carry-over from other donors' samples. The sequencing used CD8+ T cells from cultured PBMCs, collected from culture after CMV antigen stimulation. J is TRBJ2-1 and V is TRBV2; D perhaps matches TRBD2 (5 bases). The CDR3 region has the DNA TGTGCCAGCAGCTTGACTCGTCGAGGACTCGATGAGCAGTTCTTC. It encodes CASSLTRRGLDEQFF. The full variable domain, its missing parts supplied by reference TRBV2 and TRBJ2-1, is EPEVTQTPSHQVTQMGQEVILRCVPISNHLYFYWYRQILGQKVEFLVSFYNNEISEKSEIFDDQFSVERPDGSNFTLKIRSTKLEDSAMYFCASSLTRRGLDEQFFGPGTRLTVL.